This TCR beta chain was documented in a study of blood T cells in healthy people across ages. The second PCR ran roughly 7 to 11 cycles with a sample-barcoded 5' primer and J-beta primers. TCRdb recomputed calls from the 5' RACE reads with MiXCR, one row per CDR3 protein. The top ten hold about a fifth of the sample, which has about 970,000 distinct CDR3 sequences, 51% seen once. The source is a woman between 55 and 75 years old in good health. The sequencing input was blood.

The DNA for the CDR3 is TGTGCCAGCAGCCCGTTGGGGCGGACCGGGGAGCTGTTTTTT. This translates into CASSPLGRTGELFF. V gene TRBV7-2 combines with J gene TRBJ2-2, with D possibly matching TRBD1 (5 bases). The CDR3 is 14 amino acids. CDR1 SGHTA and CDR2 FQGNSA come from the germline V gene. Trimming cost V 5 bases and J 5 bases, with 12 bases left between them.